This T cell receptor (beta chain) was observed in a study of blood T cell repertoires in COVID-19. The overall study: Collection of acute and convalescent COVID-19 samples took place in the United States, Italy and Spain.

The data were produced by immunoSEQ multiplex PCR, yet TCRdb's version contains in-frame clones alone and is incomplete. This table holds 300,000 to 450,000 clones, about 90% found once. The receptor was derived from a woman in her thirties who had been exposed to COVID-19. The source material was PBMCs or T cells enriched from blood (not recorded which).

CDR3 amino acids: CASSVGLAGVGELFF. The CDR3 DNA reads as TGTGCCAGCAGCGTAGGACTAGCGGGAGTCGGGGAGCTGTTTTTT. J is TRBJ2-2 and V is TRBV9, with 12 bases matching TRBD2. J lost 7 bases, V lost 0 bases, and 1 base had no gene match. Germline V gene sequence: CDR1 SGDLS, CDR2 YYNGEE. The CDR3 covers 15 residues.